The 18 T cell receptor beta chains in this list originate from one sample, sequenced in a study of shared clonotypes between healthy human individuals. Assay: immunoSEQ multiplex PCR; the TCRdb copy retains only in-frame clones and omits some. The data show about 2.4 million clones, around nine tenths seen once. The source material was naive CD4+ T cells sorted from blood. Subset here: CD45RA+ positively selected. The receptors originated from a man between 18 and 29 years old in good health.

The V gene is TRBV2, the J gene TRBJ2-7; D perhaps matches TRBD2 (6 bases). The CDR3 consists of 14 residues. The V and J ends lost 7 bases and 3 bases respectively, with 16 bases between them. Per germline, CDR1 SNHLY and CDR2 FYNNEI. The CDR3 DNA reads TGTGCCAGCACGGTAGCGGAGGGATTCTACGAGCAGTACTTC. Translated, it gives CASTVAEGFYEQYF.

The rearrangement uses TRBV28 and TRBJ1-2; TRBD1 aligns across 7 bases. Trimming removed 4 bases from V and 4 bases from J; junction bases left unmatched: 9. From germline, CDR1 is MDHEN and CDR2 SYDVKM. The CDR3 loop spans 15 amino acids. The CDR3 nucleotides read TGTGCCAGCAGTTCGGCAGGGGGGAATGGCTATGGCTACACCTTC. It encodes CASSSAGGNGYGYTF.

This chain connects TRBV19 to TRBJ1-5, with 8 bases identical to TRBD1. After removal of 8 bases from V and 4 bases from J, the junction contained 10 bases not matched to a gene. The CDR3 runs 15 residues. CDR1 and CDR2 (germline): LNHDA, SQIVND (reference sequence). CDR3 sequence reads: CASAPDRDTNQPQHF. The CDR3 DNA reads as TGTGCCAGTGCTCCGGACAGGGACACAAATCAGCCCCAGCATTTT.

V gene TRBV19 combines with J gene TRBJ2-1; D is undetermined. Between the trimmed V and J ends, which lost 7 bases and 4 bases, there was a span of 17 bases. The CDR3 consists of 15 residues. In germline, CDR1 is LNHDA, CDR2 SQIVND (reference sequence). As DNA, the CDR3 is TGTGCCAGTACCCCCGGTGGCAGTTTTTACAATGAGCAGTTCTTC. Protein product: CASTPGGSFYNEQFF.

This chain's CDR3 is CASRLDKSTDTQYF. CDR3 bases: TGCGCCAGCAGACTTGACAAGAGCACAGATACGCAGTATTTT. This chain joins TRBV5-1 and TRBJ2-3; D call uncertain. The germline V gene has CDR1 SGHRS and CDR2 YFSETQ. The CDR3 loop spans 14 amino acids. V gave up 5 bases and J gave up 0 bases, with 10 bases separating them.

The rearrangement links TRBV5-5 to TRBJ1-5; D remains ambiguous. V lost 4 bases and J lost 4, with 9 bases in between. The CDR3 is 13 amino acids. CDR1 is SGHKS, CDR2 YYEKEE, per germline (reference sequence). Here the CDR3 DNA reads TGTGCCAGCAGCCTCGCCTTAAATCAGCCCCAGCATTTT. As protein: CASSLALNQPQHF.

This clone has only a few counts. The chain combines TRBV27 with TRBJ1-5, with 7 bases that match TRBD1. The CDR3 contains 14 residues. The germline gives CDR1 MNHEY, CDR2 SMNVEV (reference sequence). V lost 5 bases to trimming and J lost 2 bases; unmatched junction nucleotides: 3. The CDR3 nucleotides read TGTGCCAGCAGTCCAGACAGGGGCAATCAGCCCCAGCATTTT. This gives the protein CASSPDRGNQPQHF.

CDR3 sequence reads: CASRRWSAYTF. In nucleotides, the CDR3 is TGTGCCAGTAGACGATGGTCGGCCTACACCTTC. The chain couples TRBV19 to TRBJ1-2; D is unresolved. V lost 6 bases, J lost 10 bases, and 12 bases lay in between. This CDR3 region has 11 residues. CDR1 and CDR2 (germline): LNHDA, SQIVND (reference sequence).

Worth noting for this clone: This specimen includes other DNA sequences encoding the same CDR3. The V gene is TRBV7-2, the J gene TRBJ2-1, with 13 bases aligning to TRBD2. Germline CDR1 reads SGHTA; CDR2 reads FQGNSA. V was pared by 5 bases and J by 4 bases, with 2 bases of the junction left unmatched. The CDR3 runs 15 residues. Here the CDR3 DNA reads TGTGCCAGCAGCCTGGGACTAGCGGGGTACAATGAGCAGTTCTTC. Translation: CASSLGLAGYNEQFF.

This clone was counted between two and nine times. The chain joins TRBV29-1 to TRBJ1-1, with D maybe TRBD1 (5 bases). This CDR3 has 14 amino acids. Germline-derived CDR1 and CDR2 are SQVTM and ANQGSEA. Trimming pared 6 bases from V and 1 base from J, leaving 15 bases between. CDR3 region: CSVLIDRSNTEAFF. In DNA form, the CDR3 reads TGCAGCGTCCTGATTGACAGATCGAACACTGAAGCTTTCTTT.

Comment on this clone: Other nucleotide sequences from this sample produce the same CDR3. The V and J genes are TRBV30 and TRBJ2-7; D unresolved. Trimming stripped 0 bases from V and 6 bases from J, with 9 bases between. CDR1 and CDR2 from the germline V gene are GTSNPN and SVGIG (reference sequence). The CDR3 sequence is 12 residues long. The CDR3 sequence is CAWSVQLAEQYF. CDR3 nucleotide sequence: TGTGCCTGGAGTGTACAGTTGGCCGAGCAGTACTTC.

This rearrangement joins TRBV18 to TRBJ2-3; a possible D gene is TRBD1 (6 bases). Trimming cost V 0 bases and J 7 bases, with 14 bases left between them. This CDR3 comprises 15 residues. Germline V gives CDR1 KGHSH, CDR2 LQKENI. This CDR3 reads CASSPPGRGSYTQYF. CDR3 nucleotides: TGTGCCAGCTCACCACCGGGCAGGGGCAGCTATACGCAGTATTTT.

The genes are TRBV28 and TRBJ2-2; D is uncertain. Germline CDR1 MDHEN, CDR2 SYDVKM. The length of the CDR3 is 14 residues. V was trimmed by 6 bases and J by 6 bases, leaving 14 bases between them. CDR3 loop: CASSQTWLAGELFF. The CDR3 region has the DNA TGTGCCAGCAGCCAGACATGGCTGGCCGGGGAGCTGTTTTTT. Combining the CDR3 with reference TRBV28 and TRBJ2-2 gives the whole variable domain DVKVTQSSRYLVKRTGEKVFLECVQDMDHENMFWYRQDPGLGLRLIYFSYDVKMKEKGDIPEGYSVSREKKERFSLILESASTNQTSMYLCASSQTWLAGELFFGEGSRLTVL.

The chain combines TRBV2 with TRBJ2-5; the match to TRBD1 covers 8 bases. CDR3 length equals 15 residues. V gave up 7 bases and J gave up 1 base; unmatched junction bases: 8. Germline CDR1 is SNHLY and CDR2 is FYNNEI. CDR3 loop: CASKAGQGRQETQYF. The CDR3 DNA sequence: TGTGCCAGCAAAGCCGGACAGGGCCGCCAAGAGACCCAGTACTTC. Supplemented by reference TRBV2 and TRBJ2-5, the full variable domain reads EPEVTQTPSHQVTQMGQEVILRCVPISNHLYFYWYRQILGQKVEFLVSFYNNEISEKSEIFDDQFSVERPDGSNFTLKIRSTKLEDSAMYFCASKAGQGRQETQYFGPGTRLLVL.

This clone was detected a few times. Distinct nucleotide sequences in the sample also encode this CDR3. The chain has TRBV5-1 and TRBJ1-1; D unclear. In germline, CDR1 is SGHRS, CDR2 YFSETQ. The CDR3 is 13 amino acids. Trimming took 0 bases from V and 0 from J, leaving 3 bases between them. CDR3 loop: CASSLDVNTEAFF. Written as DNA, the CDR3 is TGCGCCAGCAGCTTGGACGTGAACACTGAAGCTTTCTTT.

This clone occurred once. The CDR3, as DNA: TGTGCCAGCAGCGTAGGAGGGACAGGTATTTACGAGCAGTACTTC. Its translation is CASSVGGTGIYEQYF. This chain joins TRBV9 and TRBJ2-7; TRBD1 agrees at 8 bases. The CDR3 has 15 residues. CDR1 and CDR2 (germline): SGDLS, YYNGEE. The trim removed 0 bases at V and 4 bases at J, leaving 6 bases unmatched.

The chain couples TRBV5-1 to TRBJ2-2; TRBD2 is a possible D gene (7 bases). The ends were cut back, 4 bases at V and 0 bases at J, with 10 bases in the middle. CDR3 size: 15 residues. Germline V lookup: CDR1 SGHRS, CDR2 YFSETQ. The CDR3 loop reads CASSGRGTNTGELFF. CDR3 bases: TGCGCCAGCAGCGGGAGGGGGACGAACACCGGGGAGCTGTTTTTT.

V gene TRBV19 combines with J gene TRBJ2-3; TRBD2 agrees at 9 bases. This CDR3 has 14 residues. J gave up 7 bases and V 2 bases, and 4 bases lay outside the gene matches. Germline values: CDR1 LNHDA, CDR2 SQIVND (reference sequence). CDR3 residues: CASSISSGENTQYF. The CDR3 DNA reads as TGTGCCAGTAGTATATCTAGCGGGGAAAATACGCAGTATTTT.